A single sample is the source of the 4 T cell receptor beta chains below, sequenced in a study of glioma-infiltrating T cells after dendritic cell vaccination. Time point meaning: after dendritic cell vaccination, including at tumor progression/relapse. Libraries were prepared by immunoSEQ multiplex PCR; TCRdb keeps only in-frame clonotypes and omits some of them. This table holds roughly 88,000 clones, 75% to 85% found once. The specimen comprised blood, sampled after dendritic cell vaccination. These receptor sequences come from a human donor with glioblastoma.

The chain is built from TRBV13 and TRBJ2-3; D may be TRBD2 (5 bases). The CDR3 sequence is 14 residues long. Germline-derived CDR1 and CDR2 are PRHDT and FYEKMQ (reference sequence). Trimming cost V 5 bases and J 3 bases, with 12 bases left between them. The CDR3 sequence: CASSQRRGTDTQYF. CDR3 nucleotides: TGTGCCAGCAGCCAAAGACGGGGAACAGATACGCAGTATTTT.

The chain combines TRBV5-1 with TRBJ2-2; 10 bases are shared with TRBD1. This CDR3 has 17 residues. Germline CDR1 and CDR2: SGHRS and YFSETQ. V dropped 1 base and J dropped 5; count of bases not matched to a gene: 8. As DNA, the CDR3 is TGCGCCAGCAGCTTGACTCCGGGACAGGGGCCAACCGGGGAGCTGTTTTTT. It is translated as CASSLTPGQGPTGELFF.

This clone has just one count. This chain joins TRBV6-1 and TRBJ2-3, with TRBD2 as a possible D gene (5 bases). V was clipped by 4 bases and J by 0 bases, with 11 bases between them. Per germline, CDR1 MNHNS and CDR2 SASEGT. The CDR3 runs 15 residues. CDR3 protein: CASSVDFSSTDTQYF. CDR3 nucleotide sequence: TGTGCCAGCAGTGTGGACTTCTCTAGCACAGATACGCAGTATTTT.

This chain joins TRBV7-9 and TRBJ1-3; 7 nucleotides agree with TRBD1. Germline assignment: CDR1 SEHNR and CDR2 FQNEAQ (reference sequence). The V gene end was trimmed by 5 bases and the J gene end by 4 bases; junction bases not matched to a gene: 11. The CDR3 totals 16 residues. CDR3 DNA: TGTGCCAGCAGCCCTACCCGGGACAGCTACGGAAACACCATATATTTT. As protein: CASSPTRDSYGNTIYF.